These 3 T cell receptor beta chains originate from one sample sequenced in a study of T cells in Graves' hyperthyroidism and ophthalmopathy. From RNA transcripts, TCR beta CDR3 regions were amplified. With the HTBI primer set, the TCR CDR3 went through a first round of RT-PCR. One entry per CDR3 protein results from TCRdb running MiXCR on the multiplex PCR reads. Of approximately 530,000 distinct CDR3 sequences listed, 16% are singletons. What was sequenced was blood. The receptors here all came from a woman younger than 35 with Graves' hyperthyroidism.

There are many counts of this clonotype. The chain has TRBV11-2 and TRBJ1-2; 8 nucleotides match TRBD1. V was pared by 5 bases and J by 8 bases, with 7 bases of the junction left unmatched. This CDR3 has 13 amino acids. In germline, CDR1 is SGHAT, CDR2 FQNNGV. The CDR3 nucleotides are TGTGCCAGCAGCGAGGACAGGGCGTGGGGCTACACCTTC. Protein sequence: CASSEDRAWGYTF.

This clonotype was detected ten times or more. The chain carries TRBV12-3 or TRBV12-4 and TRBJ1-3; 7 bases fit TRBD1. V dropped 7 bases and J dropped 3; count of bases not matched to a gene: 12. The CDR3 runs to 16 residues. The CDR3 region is CASTPRQGSGGNTIYF. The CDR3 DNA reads TGTGCCAGCACCCCCCGACAGGGTAGCGGTGGAAACACCATATATTTT.

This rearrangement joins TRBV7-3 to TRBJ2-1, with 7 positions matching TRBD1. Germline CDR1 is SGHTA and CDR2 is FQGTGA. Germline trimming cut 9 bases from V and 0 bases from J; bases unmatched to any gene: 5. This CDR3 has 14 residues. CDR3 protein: CASGRDSSYNEQFF. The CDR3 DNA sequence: TGTGCCAGTGGCCGGGACAGCTCCTACAATGAGCAGTTCTTC.